This T cell receptor (beta chain) came from a study of metastatic and nonmetastatic thyroid tumors. Study conclusions and caveats: For both blood and tumor, malignant thyroid tumors reportedly showed significantly higher TCR beta diversity than benign nodules did.

The germline CDR1 and CDR2 sequences are SGHAT and FQNNGV. The length of the CDR3 is 13 residues. V dropped 1 base and J dropped 4 bases, with 7 bases sitting between them. Original methodology: It was from CDR3 differences across clinicopathological groups that a distant-metastasis classifier for papillary thyroid cancer was built. TCRdb re-processed the PCR reads through MiXCR. TCRdb's processing, not the authors', yielded these V and J calls. This repertoire shows 30,000 to 35,000 clones, roughly 30% found once; its top ten account for around 30%. Thyroid surgery took place with no prior treatment in any patient. The sample holds many counts of this clone. Its antigen is unidentified.

The sample comprised blood. The TCR comes from a female donor with papillary thyroid cancer or a benign thyroid nodule (not recorded which). Some clones in this sample may be carry-over from other donors' samples. The rearrangement joins TRBV11-2 to TRBJ1-1, with D unresolved. CDR3 amino acids: CASSLGPGTEAFF. CDR3 bases: TGTGCCAGCAGCTTAGGGCCGGGCACTGAAGCTTTCTTT.